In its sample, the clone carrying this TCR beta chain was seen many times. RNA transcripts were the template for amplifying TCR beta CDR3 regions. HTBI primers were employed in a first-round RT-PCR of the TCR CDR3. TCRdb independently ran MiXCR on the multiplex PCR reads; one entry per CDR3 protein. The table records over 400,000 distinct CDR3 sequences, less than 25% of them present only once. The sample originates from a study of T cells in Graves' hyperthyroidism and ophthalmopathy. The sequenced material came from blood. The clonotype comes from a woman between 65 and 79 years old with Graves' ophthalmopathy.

CDR3 DNA sequence: TGTGCCAGCAGTGGCCTTTTGACAGGAGGCACAGATACGCAGTATTTT. Residues: CASSGLLTGGTDTQYF. The V gene is TRBV25-1, the J gene TRBJ2-3, with D possibly TRBD1 on 6 matching bases. The V and J ends lost 4 bases and 1 base respectively, with 15 bases between them. Germline V gene data show CDR1 as MGHDK and CDR2 as SYGVNS. CDR3 length: 16 residues.